This TCR beta chain derives from a study of T cell responses to AZD1222 COVID-19 vaccine. Whole-study findings and limits: AZD1222 recipients seropositive at baseline numbered only six or seven. Unmutated variant regions are reportedly targeted by nearly half of spike-specific TCRs. Clonal diversity may have been underestimated, and the donors were mostly white British, with more females than males. With dominance at 160-218 and 743-854, vaccine-associated CD4 TCRs spanned spike.

This CDR3 is built from 15 residues. The germline gives CDR1 WNHNN, CDR2 SYGVQD (reference sequence). V dropped 3 bases and J dropped 8; count of bases not matched to a gene: 7. About this clone: The antigen is unknown.

Sequencing used immunoSEQ multiplex PCR; TCRdb keeps in-frame clones, though not all of them. The repertoire holds about 140,000 clones, with 70% to 90% as singletons. The sequences come from peripheral blood, collected 28 days after the second AZD1222 dose. V is TRBV10-1 and J is TRBJ2-1, with 10 bases that match TRBD2. This sequence originates from an adult who received the AZD1222 COVID-19 vaccine. CDR3 amino acids: CASSEASGGNDEQFF. The CDR3 nucleotides read TGCGCCAGCAGTGAAGCTAGCGGGGGTAATGATGAGCAGTTCTTC.